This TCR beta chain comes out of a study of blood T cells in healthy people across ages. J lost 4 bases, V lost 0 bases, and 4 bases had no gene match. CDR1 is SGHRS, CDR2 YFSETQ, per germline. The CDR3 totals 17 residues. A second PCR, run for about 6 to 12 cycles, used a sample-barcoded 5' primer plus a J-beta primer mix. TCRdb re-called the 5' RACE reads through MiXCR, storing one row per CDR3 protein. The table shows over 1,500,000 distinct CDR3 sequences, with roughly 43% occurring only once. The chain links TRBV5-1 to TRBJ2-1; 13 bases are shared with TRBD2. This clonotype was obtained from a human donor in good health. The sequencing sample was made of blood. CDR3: CASSLATSGGLYNEQFF. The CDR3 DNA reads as TGCGCCAGCAGCTTGGCGACTAGCGGGGGGTTATACAATGAGCAGTTCTTC.